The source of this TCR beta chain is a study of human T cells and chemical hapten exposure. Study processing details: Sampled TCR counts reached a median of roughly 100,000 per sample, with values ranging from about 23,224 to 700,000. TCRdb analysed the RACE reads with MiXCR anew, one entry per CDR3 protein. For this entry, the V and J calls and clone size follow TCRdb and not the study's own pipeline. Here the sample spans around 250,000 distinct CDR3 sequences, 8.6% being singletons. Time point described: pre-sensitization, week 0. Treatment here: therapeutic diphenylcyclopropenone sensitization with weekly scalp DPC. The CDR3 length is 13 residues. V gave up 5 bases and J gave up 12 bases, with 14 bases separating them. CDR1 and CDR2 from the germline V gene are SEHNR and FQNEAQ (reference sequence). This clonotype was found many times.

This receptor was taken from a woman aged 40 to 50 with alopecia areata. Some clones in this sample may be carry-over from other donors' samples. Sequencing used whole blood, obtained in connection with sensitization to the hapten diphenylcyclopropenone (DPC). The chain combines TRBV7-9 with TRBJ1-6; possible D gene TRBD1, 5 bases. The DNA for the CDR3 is TGTGCCAGCAGCCGGGACTCCCGCGTACCCCTCCACTTT. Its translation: CASSRDSRVPLHF.